The rows below give T cell receptor beta chains drawn from one sample of a study of T cells in Graves' hyperthyroidism and ophthalmopathy. TCRdb independently ran MiXCR on the multiplex PCR reads; one entry per CDR3 protein. The sample lists hundreds of thousands of distinct CDR3 sequences, more than 45% seen once, with just under 8.5% in the top ten. Sequencing input: peripheral blood or thyroid tissue (not recorded which). Source of these receptors: a woman between 18 and 30 years old with Graves' hyperthyroidism. Each CDR3 is given with its conserved first and last residue. The order of the fields is clone size, J gene, V gene, CDR3 protein. The size field is filled for only some rows; it gives once, few, many or a size class.

many	TRBJ1-5	TRBV2	CASSETGNQPQHF
NA	TRBJ1-1	TRBV29-1	CSVEDGGTEAFF
few	TRBJ1-2	TRBV7-3	CASSLVADGYTF
NA	TRBJ1-5	TRBV7-9	CASSPQGGRGTQPQHF
few	TRBJ1-5	TRBV7-9	CASSPPVEGSQPQHF
NA	TRBJ1-2	TRBV7-2	CASIGTGGYGYTF
NA	TRBJ1-4	TRBV24-1	CATSEKGQGNEKLFF
NA	TRBJ1-1	TRBV29-1	CSVGSNTEAFF
few	TRBJ1-5	TRBV29-1	CSDRGVEVYSNQPQHF
NA	TRBJ1-4	TRBV19	CASSPSTGGTGKLFF
NA	TRBJ2-7	TRBV11-2	CASSPISGSSYEQYF
few	TRBJ1-3	TRBV9	CASSVVGQANSGNTIYF
once	TRBJ1-3	TRBV24-1	CATSSAGNTIYF
once	TRBJ2-7	TRBV25-1	CASSEGASGDGTYEQYF
many	TRBJ1-2	TRBV25-1	CASSDPPTYGYTF
NA	TRBJ2-5	TRBV7-8	CASSLPGLAQETQYF
many	TRBJ1-2	TRBV7-8	CASSSRGLLNTF
many	TRBJ2-5	TRBV10-3	CAISSGRTQETQYF
NA	TRBJ1-5	TRBV10-3	CAISETVPNSNQPQHF
NA	TRBJ1-4	TRBV9	CASSPGQATNEKLFF
NA	TRBJ1-3	TRBV10-2	CASKQGSGNTIYF
NA	TRBJ1-5	TRBV19	CASPEPDQPQHF
few	TRBJ1-1	TRBV5-6	CASSFSRAEAFF
few	TRBJ1-6	TRBV4-3	CASSQDWGQNSPLHF
NA	TRBJ1-1	TRBV24-1	CATSDRGPPATEAFF
few	TRBJ1-1	TRBV20-1	CSARAMTGPNTEAFF
NA	TRBJ2-7	TRBV29-1	CSVEGAGEQYF
NA	TRBJ1-5	TRBV7-9	CASSSGENNQPQHF
NA	TRBJ2-6	TRBV11-2	CAGSVSGGNVLTF
few	TRBJ1-3	TRBV12-3/TRBV12-4	CASSLPLTGNTIYF
NA	TRBJ2-2	TRBV6-6	CASSFPDRTNTGELFF
NA	TRBJ1-2	TRBV10-3	CAISQVGGGYTF
few	TRBJ2-7	TRBV7-9	CASSQGLADYEQYF
few	TRBJ1-4	TRBV11-2	CASSPSGTVNEKLFF
NA	TRBJ1-1	TRBV12-3/TRBV12-4	CASSLRAGSGNTEAFF
few	TRBJ2-7	TRBV7-2	CASSLNGGSGYEQYF
few	TRBJ1-5	TRBV2	CASRPLARNDNQPQHF
NA	TRBJ2-2	TRBV19	CASSADRANTGELFF
NA	TRBJ2-5	TRBV2	CASRPGQNQPQYF
NA	TRBJ1-1	TRBV20-1	CSAREEGARVAFF
NA	TRBJ1-5	TRBV4-1	CASSQTFSGPVNQPQHF
NA	TRBJ2-7	TRBV25-1	CASSQAGRGNYEQYF